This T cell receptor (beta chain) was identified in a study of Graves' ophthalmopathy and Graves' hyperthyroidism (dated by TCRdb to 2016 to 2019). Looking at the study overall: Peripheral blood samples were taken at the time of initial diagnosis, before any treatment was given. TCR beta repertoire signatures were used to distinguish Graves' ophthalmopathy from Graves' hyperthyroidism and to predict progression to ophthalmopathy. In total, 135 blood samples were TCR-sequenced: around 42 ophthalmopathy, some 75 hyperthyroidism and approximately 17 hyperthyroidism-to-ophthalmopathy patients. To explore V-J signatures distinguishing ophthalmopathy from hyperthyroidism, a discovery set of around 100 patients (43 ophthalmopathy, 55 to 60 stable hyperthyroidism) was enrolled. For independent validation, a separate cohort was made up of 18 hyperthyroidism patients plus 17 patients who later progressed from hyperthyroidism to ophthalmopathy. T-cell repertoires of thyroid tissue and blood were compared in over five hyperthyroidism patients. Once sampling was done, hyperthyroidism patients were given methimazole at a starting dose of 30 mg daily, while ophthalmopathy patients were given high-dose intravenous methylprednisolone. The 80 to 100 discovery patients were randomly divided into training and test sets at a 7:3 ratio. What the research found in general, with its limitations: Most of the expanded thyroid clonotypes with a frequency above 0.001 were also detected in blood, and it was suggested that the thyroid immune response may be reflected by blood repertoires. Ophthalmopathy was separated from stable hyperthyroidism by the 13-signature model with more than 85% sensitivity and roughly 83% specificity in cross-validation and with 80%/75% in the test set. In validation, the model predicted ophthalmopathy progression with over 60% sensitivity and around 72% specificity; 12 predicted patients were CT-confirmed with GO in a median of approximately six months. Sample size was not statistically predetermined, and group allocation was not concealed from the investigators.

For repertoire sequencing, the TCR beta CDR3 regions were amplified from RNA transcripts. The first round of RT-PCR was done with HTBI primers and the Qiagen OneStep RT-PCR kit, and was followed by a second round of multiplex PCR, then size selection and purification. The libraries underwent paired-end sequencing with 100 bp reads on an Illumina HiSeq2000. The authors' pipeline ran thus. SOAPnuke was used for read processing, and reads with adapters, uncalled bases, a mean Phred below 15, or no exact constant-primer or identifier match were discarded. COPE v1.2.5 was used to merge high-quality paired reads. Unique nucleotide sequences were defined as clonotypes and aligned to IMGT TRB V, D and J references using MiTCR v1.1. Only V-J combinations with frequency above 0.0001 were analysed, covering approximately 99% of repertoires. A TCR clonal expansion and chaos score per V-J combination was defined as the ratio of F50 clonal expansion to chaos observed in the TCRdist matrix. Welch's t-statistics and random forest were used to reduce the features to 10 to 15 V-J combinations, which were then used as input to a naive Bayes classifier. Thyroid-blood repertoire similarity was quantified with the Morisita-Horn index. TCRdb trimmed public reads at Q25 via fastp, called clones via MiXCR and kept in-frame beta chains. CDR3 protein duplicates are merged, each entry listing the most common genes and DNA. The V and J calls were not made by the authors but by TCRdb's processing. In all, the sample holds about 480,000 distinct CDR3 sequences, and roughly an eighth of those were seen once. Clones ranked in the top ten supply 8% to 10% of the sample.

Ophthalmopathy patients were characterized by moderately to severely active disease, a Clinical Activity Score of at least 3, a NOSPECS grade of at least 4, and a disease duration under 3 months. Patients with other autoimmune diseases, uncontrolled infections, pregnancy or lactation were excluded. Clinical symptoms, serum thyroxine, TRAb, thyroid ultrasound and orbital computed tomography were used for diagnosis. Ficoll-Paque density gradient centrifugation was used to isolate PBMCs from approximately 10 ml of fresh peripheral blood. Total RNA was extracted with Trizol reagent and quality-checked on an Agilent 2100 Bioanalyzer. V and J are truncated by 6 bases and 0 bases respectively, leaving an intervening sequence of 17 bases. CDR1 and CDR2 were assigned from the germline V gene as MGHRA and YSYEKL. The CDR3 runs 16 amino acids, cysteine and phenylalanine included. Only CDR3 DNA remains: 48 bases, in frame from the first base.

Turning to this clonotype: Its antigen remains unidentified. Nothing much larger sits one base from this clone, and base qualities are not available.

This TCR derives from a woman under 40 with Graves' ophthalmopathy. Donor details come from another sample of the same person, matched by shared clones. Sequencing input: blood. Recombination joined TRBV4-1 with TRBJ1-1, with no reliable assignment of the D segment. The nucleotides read TGCGCCAGCAGGTATTTTGTCCGGGAAATGAACACTGAAGCTTTCTTT. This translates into CASRYFVREMNTEAFF.